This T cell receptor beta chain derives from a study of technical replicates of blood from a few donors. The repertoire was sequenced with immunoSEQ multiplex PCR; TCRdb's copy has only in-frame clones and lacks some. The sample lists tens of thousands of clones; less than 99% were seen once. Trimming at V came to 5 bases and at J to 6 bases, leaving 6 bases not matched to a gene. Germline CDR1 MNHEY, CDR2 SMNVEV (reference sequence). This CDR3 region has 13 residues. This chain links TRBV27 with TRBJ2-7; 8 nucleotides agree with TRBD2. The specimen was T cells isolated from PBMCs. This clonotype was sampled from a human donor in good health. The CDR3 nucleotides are TGTGCCAGCAGTCAGGGGACTAGAGGCGAGCAGTACTTC. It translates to CASSQGTRGEQYF.